Presented here are 11 T cell receptor beta chains from one specimen sequenced in a study of T cell responses to AZD1222 COVID-19 vaccine. Sequencing was performed with immunoSEQ multiplex PCR; in TCRdb, only in-frame clones are kept and a portion is missing. The data contain about 180,000 clones, 88% of them seen just once; the ten biggest clones take up approximately 7.7%. The specimen was peripheral blood, collected on day 0 of AZD1222 vaccination. Receptors were obtained from an adult in good health.

CDR3 amino acids: CASSLPGQGYGYTF. The CDR3 region has the DNA TGCGCCAGCAGCCTTCCGGGACAGGGCTATGGCTACACCTTC. The rearrangement uses TRBV5-1 and TRBJ1-2, with 9 bases that match TRBD1. Germline CDR1 is SGHRS and CDR2 is YFSETQ. This CDR3 has 14 residues. The V segment lost 4 bases and the J segment 4 bases; nucleotides outside the gene matches: 5. Supplemented by reference TRBV5-1 and TRBJ1-2, the full variable domain reads KAGVTQTPRYLIKTRGQQVTLSCSPISGHRSVSWYQQTPGQGLQFLFEYFSETQRNKGNFPGRFSGRQFSNSRSEMNVSTLELGDSALYLCASSLPGQGYGYTFGSGTRLTVV.

The genes are TRBV24-1 and TRBJ2-4, with TRBD2 matching 10 bases. V was clipped by 4 bases and J by 3 bases; unmatched bases: 5. This CDR3 comprises 16 residues. CDR1 KGHDR and CDR2 SFDVKD come from the germline V gene. The CDR3, as DNA: TGTGCCACCAGTGACCCTAGCGGGGGACACAAAAACATTCAGTACTTC. It yields the protein CATSDPSGGHKNIQYF.

V is TRBV19 and J is TRBJ1-5; TRBD1 might be the D (5 bases). From germline, CDR1 is LNHDA and CDR2 SQIVND (reference sequence). V was cut by 7 bases and J by 4 bases, with 14 bases left in between. CDR3 length: 14 residues. CDR3 nucleotides: TGTGCCAGTAATCCGTCGGGGGGGAATCAGCCCCAGCATTTT. Its protein product is CASNPSGGNQPQHF.

The chain joins TRBV5-8 to TRBJ2-7, with 11 bases matching TRBD1. The CDR3 has 15 amino acids. Per germline, CDR1 SGHTS and CDR2 YDEGEE. After removal of 2 bases from V and 2 bases from J, the junction contained 3 bases not matched to a gene. The CDR3 region has the DNA TGTGCCAGCAGCTTTCCGGGACAGGGGGCCTACGAGCAGTACTTC. Translation gives CASSFPGQGAYEQYF.

The V call is TRBV18, the J call TRBJ1-2; 7 bases line up with TRBD1. Losses at the gene ends were 3 bases for V and 8 bases for J; bases not matched to a gene: 12. The CDR3 contains 15 residues. In germline, CDR1 is KGHSH, CDR2 LQKENI. CDR3 DNA: TGTGCCAGCTCACCTAGTATGACAGGGTCGAGGGGCTACACCTTC. It codes for CASSPSMTGSRGYTF.

V gene TRBV7-9 combines with J gene TRBJ1-1; TRBD1 agrees at 11 bases. The CDR3 has 17 residues. V shed 5 bases and J 1 base; nucleotides not matched to a gene: 9. Germline lookup yields CDR1 SEHNR and CDR2 FQNEAQ (reference sequence). The CDR3 coding sequence is TGTGCCAGCAGCAATCAAGGACAGGGGGCCCAGAACACTGAAGCTTTCTTT. As protein: CASSNQGQGAQNTEAFF.

The chain is built from TRBV27 and TRBJ1-1; D is undetermined. Germline-derived CDR1 and CDR2 are MNHEY and SMNVEV (reference sequence). The V and J ends lost 6 bases and 0 bases respectively, with 11 bases between them. The CDR3 covers 14 residues. The CDR3 reads CASRPHRMNTEAFF. CDR3 in DNA: TGTGCCAGCAGGCCACACAGAATGAACACTGAAGCTTTCTTT.

This clone has a single count. V gene TRBV5-1 combines with J gene TRBJ2-3; D may be TRBD1 (5 bases). Germline assignment: CDR1 SGHRS and CDR2 YFSETQ. V was cut by 0 bases and J by 0 bases, with 8 bases left in between. This CDR3 is 15 amino acids long. The CDR3 here is CASSLEGASTDTQYF. The CDR3 DNA is TGCGCCAGCAGCTTGGAAGGGGCTAGCACAGATACGCAGTATTTT.

The chain carries TRBV10-3 and TRBJ2-2; TRBD2 might be the D (5 bases). This CDR3 is 17 amino acids long. V shed 0 bases and J shed 4 bases, with 15 bases lying between them. The germline CDR1 and CDR2 sequences are ENHRY and SYGVKD. The CDR3 DNA is TGTGCCATCAGTGAGTCCGGTCCGGGAATCCCCACCGGGGAGCTGTTTTTT. Translation: CAISESGPGIPTGELFF.

The V call is TRBV7-9, the J call TRBJ1-2; D gene unclear. Trimming left V 3 bases short and J 4 bases short, with 12 bases between. This CDR3 region has 14 residues. In germline, CDR1 is SEHNR, CDR2 FQNEAQ (reference sequence). The CDR3 protein is CASSFVTDSYGYTF. CDR3 DNA: TGTGCCAGCAGCTTCGTGACGGACTCCTATGGCTACACCTTC.

The J gene is TRBJ1-1, the V gene TRBV10-3; 8 bases are shared with TRBD1. The CDR3 is 13 amino acids. Trimming took 6 bases from V and 1 from J; bases not matched to a gene: 1. The germline gives CDR1 ENHRY, CDR2 SYGVKD. CDR3 protein: CAIRGQANTEAFF. The CDR3 bases are TGTGCCATCAGGGGACAGGCGAACACTGAAGCTTTCTTT.